This T cell receptor beta chain was captured in a study of T cells expressing NK-cell markers. In the study overall: With respect to HCMV, most of the eight sequenced donors were seropositive, and one was seronegative. Overall study results and limits: NKG2C+ dominant clonotype frequencies in more than 5 donors were about 1.0-8% of CD8+ T cells.

The CDR3 length is 15 residues. CDR1 is LNHNV and CDR2 is YYDKDF in the germline V gene (reference sequence). Worth noting for this clonotype: Its antigen remains unidentified.

Each CDR3 protein gets one entry in TCRdb, which reprocessed the 5' RACE reads and gives no DNA. The sample includes about 450,000 distinct CDR3 sequences. The chain recombines TRBV15 with TRBJ1-1; without DNA, the TCRdb call of TRBD1 cannot be checked. The sequence derives from a woman between 18 and 69 years old in good health. The specimen was blood T cells: a sorted CD56 or NKG2C T cell subset, CD4+ or CD8+ T cells, or bulk PBMC T cells (not recorded which). CDR3 in amino acids: CATSRGQGTNTEAFF.